Listed here are 22 T cell receptor beta chains from one sample, sequenced in a study of T cell responses to AZD1222 COVID-19 vaccine. TCRdb's table, derived via immunoSEQ multiplex PCR, lists solely in-frame clones and lacks some. The sample carries 100,000 or so clones, about nine tenths recorded once. The source was peripheral blood, collected on day 0 of AZD1222 vaccination. All receptors come from an adult in good health.

This clone was observed a handful of times. CDR3 nucleotide sequence: TGTGCCACCAGCAGAGATTATACCGGGGAAAAACTGTTTTTT. This gives the protein CATSRDYTGEKLFF. The rearrangement uses TRBV15 and TRBJ1-4; D uncertain. Germline CDR1 and CDR2: LNHNV and YYDKDF (reference sequence). The CDR3 length is 14 residues. The ends were cut back, 0 bases at V and 8 bases at J, with 10 bases in the middle.

The chain links TRBV25-1 to TRBJ2-3; 8 positions agree with TRBD1. CDR1 and CDR2 (germline): MGHDK, SYGVNS. This CDR3 contains 14 residues. V was clipped by 1 base and J by 4 bases; unmatched bases: 1. The CDR3 loop is CASSEWTGSDTQYF. The CDR3 DNA is TGTGCCAGCAGTGAATGGACAGGGTCAGATACGCAGTATTTT.

The chain recombines TRBV6-2 or TRBV6-3 with TRBJ1-5; D possibly corresponds to TRBD1 (6 bases). V lost 6 bases and J lost 7, with 22 bases in between. The CDR3 runs 16 residues. Looked up from germline, CDR1 is MNHEY and CDR2 is SVGEGT. CDR3 sequence reads: CASSLTLTGTKQPQHF. CDR3 sequence (DNA): TGTGCCAGCAGCCTCACCCTGACAGGAACAAAACAGCCCCAGCATTTT.

The chain couples TRBV5-4 to TRBJ2-2, with TRBD2 identical over 9 bases. Germline assignment: CDR1 SGHNT and CDR2 YYREEE (reference sequence). This CDR3 is built from 14 residues. J was trimmed by 6 bases and V by 5 bases; bases with no gene match: 5. CDR3 nucleotides: TGTGCCAGCAGTTCTAGCGGGATTGCCGGGGAGCTGTTTTTT. This encodes CASSSSGIAGELFF.

The chain uses TRBV28 and TRBJ2-5; 10 bases line up with TRBD2. Germline V gene lookup returns CDR1 MDHEN and CDR2 SYDVKM. Trimming at V came to 4 bases and at J to 3 bases, leaving 2 bases not matched to a gene. The CDR3 is made up of 14 amino acids. CDR3 nucleotides: TGTGCCAGCAGTTCACTAGCGGGAAAAGAGACCCAGTACTTC. Residues: CASSSLAGKETQYF.

Of note for this clone: Other DNA sequences from this sample encode an identical CDR3 as well. The chain uses TRBV5-1 and TRBJ1-1; 7 nucleotides agree with TRBD1. Trimming removed 0 bases from V and 3 bases from J; junction bases left unmatched: 2. The CDR3 extends over 14 amino acids. Germline CDR1 is SGHRS and CDR2 is YFSETQ. CDR3 DNA: TGCGCCAGCAGCTTGGTAGGGGGCGACACTGAAGCTTTCTTT. Protein: CASSLVGGDTEAFF.

The rearrangement joins TRBV6-5 to TRBJ2-3, with D possibly being TRBD2 (6 bases). Germline V lookup: CDR1 MNHEY, CDR2 SVGAGI. Trimming took 8 bases from V and 4 from J, leaving 19 bases between them. CDR3 length: 15 residues. CDR3 in amino acids: CASALGRGRPDTQYF. In nucleotides, the CDR3 is TGTGCCAGCGCCTTGGGGCGGGGAAGGCCAGATACGCAGTATTTT.

This chain uses TRBV6-1 with TRBJ2-3, with 10 bases identical to TRBD2. V lost 3 bases to trimming and J lost 5 bases; unmatched junction nucleotides: 5. Germline CDR1 reads MNHNS; CDR2 reads SASEGT. The CDR3 length is 15 residues. The CDR3 bases are TGTGCCAGCAGTGATCTAGCGGGGGAACGAGATACGCAGTATTTT. It specifies CASSDLAGERDTQYF.

The chain is built from TRBV30 and TRBJ1-1; D is uncertain. The germline V gene has CDR1 GTSNPN and CDR2 SVGIG (reference sequence). V was trimmed by 4 bases and J by 11 bases, leaving 11 bases between them. This CDR3 is 10 amino acids long. CDR3 in amino acids: CAWTGLIAFF. The CDR3 DNA reads TGTGCCTGGACCGGATTGATTGCTTTCTTT.

This chain joins TRBV5-5 and TRBJ2-5; D gene ambiguous. The germline V and J ends were trimmed by 0 bases and 4 bases, with 16 bases remaining between them. In germline, CDR1 is SGHKS, CDR2 YYEKEE (reference sequence). The CDR3 loop spans 16 amino acids. Here the CDR3 reads CASSLGYPSSGETQYF. The CDR3 nucleotides are TGTGCCAGCAGCTTGGGGTATCCGTCAAGTGGAGAGACCCAGTACTTC.

The chain combines TRBV30 with TRBJ1-5, with 7 positions matching TRBD1. CDR3 length: 13 amino acids. The ends lost 5 bases at V and 4 bases at J; junction bases unmatched: 5. Germline assignment: CDR1 GTSNPN and CDR2 SVGIG (reference sequence). CDR3 in DNA: TGTGCCTGGGATCCGGGACAGAATCAGCCCCAGCATTTT. This translates into CAWDPGQNQPQHF.

V gene TRBV5-1 combines with J gene TRBJ2-1, with 7 bases aligning to TRBD2. This CDR3 has 13 amino acids. With 4 bases clipped from V and 9 bases from J, the junction kept 7 bases outside the gene matches. The V gene's germline CDR1 is SGHRS and CDR2 YFSETQ. The CDR3 DNA sequence: TGCGCCAGCAGCGGGAGGGATACGGGTGAGCAGTTCTTC. Translated, it gives CASSGRDTGEQFF.

The V call is TRBV4-1, the J call TRBJ2-3; D is possibly TRBD2 (6 bases). CDR3 length: 16 residues. V was trimmed by 0 bases and J by 6 bases, leaving 16 bases between them. The germline CDR1 and CDR2 sequences are MGHRA and YSYEKL. For the CDR3, the DNA is TGCGCCAGCAGCCAAGATCGAGGGACTTTAGCGGATACGCAGTATTTT. Amino acid sequence: CASSQDRGTLADTQYF.

This clone was detected only once. V is TRBV3-1 (or the pseudogene TRBV3-2) and J is TRBJ2-7; D uncertain. The germline V and J ends were trimmed by 1 base and 4 bases, with 8 bases remaining between them. This CDR3 spans 13 amino acids. In germline, CDR1 is LGHDT, CDR2 YNNKEL (reference sequence). The CDR3 loop reads CASSQGLQYEQYF. CDR3 nucleotide sequence: TGTGCCAGCAGCCAAGGACTCCAATACGAGCAGTACTTC.

The chain is built from TRBV4-1 and TRBJ1-2; D not certain. In germline, CDR1 is MGHRA, CDR2 YSYEKL. Trimming took off 6 bases at V and 5 bases at J, with 16 bases between the two ends. The CDR3 runs 14 residues. CDR3 bases: TGCGCCAGCAGTCCTACCCTGCGGCAGTATGGCTACACCTTC. As protein: CASSPTLRQYGYTF.

V usage is TRBV28 and J usage is TRBJ1-2, with D tentatively TRBD1 (5 bases). CDR3 length: 14 amino acids. Germline V gene data show CDR1 as MDHEN and CDR2 as SYDVKM. The germline V and J ends were trimmed by 2 bases and 1 base, with 8 bases remaining between them. This CDR3 is CASSLGTVNYGYTF. CDR3 bases: TGTGCCAGCAGTTTAGGGACGGTTAACTATGGCTACACCTTC.

CDR3 residues: CASSLNSGDRPYEQYF. CDR3 in DNA: TGTGCCAGCAGCCTAAATTCGGGAGACAGACCCTACGAGCAGTACTTC. The chain employs TRBV16 and TRBJ2-7, with D perhaps matching TRBD2 (6 bases). The germline V gene encodes CDR1 KGHSY and CDR2 FQNENV. The CDR3 spans 16 residues. The V end lost 4 bases, the J end lost 2 bases, and 18 bases lay between the germline ends. Looking up the rest from reference TRBV16 and TRBJ2-7 gives the full variable domain: GEEVAQTPKHLVRGEGQKAKLYCAPIKGHSYVFWYQQVLKNEFKFLISFQNENVFDETGMPKERFSAKCLPNSPCSLEIQATKLEDSAVYFCASSLNSGDRPYEQYFGPGTRLTVT.

V and J are TRBV10-2 and TRBJ2-7, with D possibly TRBD2 on 7 matching bases. Trimming pared 5 bases from V and 2 bases from J, leaving 19 bases between. This CDR3 is built from 16 residues. The germline V gene has CDR1 WSHSY and CDR2 SAAADI. The CDR3 region is CASSSRGAGPTYEQYF. The CDR3 bases are TGCGCCAGCAGTTCCCGGGGGGCGGGACCAACCTACGAGCAGTACTTC.

The J gene is TRBJ2-5, the V gene TRBV5-1, with TRBD2 as a possible D gene (6 bases). V lost 0 bases, J lost 7 bases, and 13 bases lay in between. This CDR3 spans 14 amino acids. Germline CDR1 is SGHRS and CDR2 is YFSETQ. The DNA of the CDR3 is TGCGCCAGCAGCTTGGCCCCAACCGGGGGGACCCAGTACTTC. Protein sequence: CASSLAPTGGTQYF.

The count of this clone is one. The CDR3 DNA reads TGTGCCAGCAGCTTGGTGGACAGGGACTATGAGCAGTTCTTC. Amino acid sequence: CASSLVDRDYEQFF. This chain uses TRBV7-9 with TRBJ2-1; 8 bases line up with TRBD1. From germline, CDR1 is SEHNR and CDR2 FQNEAQ (reference sequence). Trimming at V came to 3 bases and at J to 8 bases, leaving 6 bases not matched to a gene. CDR3 length: 14 residues.

In the case of this clone: At one of its ends the junction is not consistent with the germline gene, which may arise from a read error. This sequence joins TRBV2 and TRBJ2-7; 9 bases fit TRBD1. This CDR3 is 15 amino acids long. Per germline, CDR1 SNHLY and CDR2 FYNNEI. CDR3: CAGSPTGGRYNEQYF. CDR3 in DNA: TGTGCCGGCAGCCCCACAGGGGGCCGATATAACGAGCAGTACTTC. The full variable domain, with the rest looked up from reference TRBV2 and TRBJ2-7, is EPEVTQTPSHQVTQMGQEVILRCVPISNHLYFYWYRQILGQKVEFLVSFYNNEISEKSEIFDDQFSVERPDGSNFTLKIRSTKLEDSAMYFCAGSPTGGRYNEQYFGPGTRLTVT.

V gene TRBV27 combines with J gene TRBJ2-6; the D is unclear. Germline assignment: CDR1 MNHEY and CDR2 SMNVEV (reference sequence). Trimming removed 6 bases at V and 2 bases at J, with 5 bases between. The length of the CDR3 is 13 residues. Here the CDR3 DNA reads TGTGCCAGCAGCCCTACTGGGGCCAACGTCCTGACTTTC. Protein product: CASSPTGANVLTF.